The subject of this entry is one T cell receptor (beta chain). Its antigen is undetermined. The V and J ends lost 6 bases and 0 bases respectively, with 8 bases between them. CDR1 is KGHSH, CDR2 LQKENI, per germline. The CDR3 runs to 13 residues. Data came from immunoSEQ multiplex PCR; TCRdb stores just in-frame clones and leaves some out. The sample has 14,000 or so clones, 70% seen once. This sample is drawn from a study of cytotoxic CD8 clonotypes in ibrutinib-treated CLL. Study observations and caveats: Rising at ibrutinib response, clonality subsequently fell back toward baseline at progression.

The material was PBMCs, obtained before ibrutinib treatment. This receptor was obtained from a human donor with chronic lymphocytic leukemia. This sequence joins TRBV18 and TRBJ1-1; no reliable D call. The CDR3 loop is CASSPTLNTEAFF. The DNA for the CDR3 is TGTGCCAGCTCGCCTACCCTGAACACTGAAGCTTTCTTT.